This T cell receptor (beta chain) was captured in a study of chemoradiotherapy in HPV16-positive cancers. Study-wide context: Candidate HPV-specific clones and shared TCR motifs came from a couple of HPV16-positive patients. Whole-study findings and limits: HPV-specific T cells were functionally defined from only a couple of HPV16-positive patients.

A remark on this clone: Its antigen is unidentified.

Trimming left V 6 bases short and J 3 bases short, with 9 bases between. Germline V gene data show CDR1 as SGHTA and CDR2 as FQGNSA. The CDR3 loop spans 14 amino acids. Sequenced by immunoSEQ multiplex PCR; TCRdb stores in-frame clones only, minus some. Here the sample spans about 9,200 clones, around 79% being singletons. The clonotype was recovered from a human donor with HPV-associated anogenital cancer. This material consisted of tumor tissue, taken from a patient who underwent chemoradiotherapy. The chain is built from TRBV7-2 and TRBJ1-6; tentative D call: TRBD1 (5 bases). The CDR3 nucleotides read TGTGCCAGCAGGCAGGGTGGCTATAATTCACCCCTCCACTTT. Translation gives CASRQGGYNSPLHF.